The following is a TCR beta chain sequence with its context. TCRdb's copy holds only in-frame clones and misses some; the assay was immunoSEQ multiplex PCR. This sample yields 75,000 to 90,000 clones, of which roughly 86% are seen a single time; more than 8.5% belongs to the top ten. The V end was cut by 0 bases, the J end by 3 bases, with 21 bases between. The germline V gene encodes CDR1 SGHAT and CDR2 FQNNGV. The CDR3 sequence is 18 residues long. This record comes from a study of T cell responses to AZD1222 COVID-19 vaccine. The specimen comprised peripheral blood, sampled on day 0 of AZD1222 vaccination. The rearrangement joins TRBV11-2 to TRBJ2-7, with D possibly TRBD1 on 6 matching bases. The sequence was collected from an adult in good health. CDR3 DNA: TGTGCCAGCAGCTTAGAGGGCAGGGGAGCTAGTTTCGGCTACGAGCAGTACTTC. It is translated as CASSLEGRGASFGYEQYF.